The 21 T cell receptor beta chains below were found in one sample sequenced in a study of T-cell reconstitution after alpha-beta-depleted transplantation in children. Unique molecular identifiers were incorporated during preparation of the TCRbeta library. Using its own MiXCR run on the PCR reads, TCRdb lists one record per CDR3 protein. The sample yields fewer than 400,000 distinct CDR3 sequences, just over 20% seen once. This sample comprised PBMCs from the stem cell graft donor, obtained from the stem cell graft. The receptor source for this set is a human donor who donated a stem cell graft to a child with acute myeloid leukemia.

This clonotype occurred a few times. The chain recombines TRBV15 with TRBJ2-5, with D unclear. CDR1 and CDR2 from the germline V gene are LNHNV and YYDKDF (reference sequence). Trimming stripped 3 bases from V and 5 bases from J, with 10 bases between. This CDR3 is built from 13 residues. Here the CDR3 reads CATSRTRMETQYF. DNA of the CDR3: TGTGCCACCAGCAGGACGCGTATGGAGACCCAGTACTTC. The full variable domain, rest sourced from reference TRBV15 and TRBJ2-5, is DAMVIQNPRYQVTQFGKPVTLSCSQTLNHNVMYWYQQKSSQAPKLLFHYYDKDFNNEADTPDNFQSRRPNTSFCFLDIRSPGLGDTAMYLCATSRTRMETQYFGPGTRLLVL.

Notes on this clonotype: This may stem from a read error, because a much larger clone lies one nucleotide away. The CDR3 DNA is TGTGCCAGCGGCTATGGGACGGGAAACTTTAACAATGAGCAGTTCTTC. It codes for CASGYGTGNFNNEQFF. This sequence joins TRBV5-5 and TRBJ2-1; D is tentatively TRBD1 or TRBD2 (5 bases each). V was clipped by 7 bases and J by 5 bases, with 22 bases between them. The germline V gene encodes CDR1 SGHKS and CDR2 YYEKEE (reference sequence). The CDR3 extends over 16 amino acids.

Ten or more counts support this clonotype. The gene calls are TRBV20-1 and TRBJ2-7; D might be TRBD1 or TRBD2, each matching 5 bases. Germline V gene data show CDR1 as DFQATT and CDR2 as SNEGSKA (reference sequence). The V end was cut by 2 bases, the J end by 4 bases, with 9 bases between. The CDR3 is 12 amino acids. This chain's CDR3 is CSARQGRYEQYF. The CDR3 nucleotides read TGCAGTGCTAGACAGGGACGGTACGAGCAGTACTTC.

This clonotype appeared a few times. V usage is TRBV4-1 and J usage is TRBJ2-1; 12 bases are shared with TRBD1. The CDR3 is 15 residues long. V dropped 3 bases and J dropped 8; count of bases not matched to a gene: 5. Germline V gene lookup returns CDR1 MGHRA and CDR2 YSYEKL. CDR3 protein: CASSQAGQGAHEQFF. CDR3 in DNA: TGCGCCAGCAGCCAGGCGGGACAGGGGGCCCATGAGCAGTTCTTC.

This clonotype was counted only a few times. V and J are TRBV20-1 and TRBJ2-2, with TRBD1 matching over 9 bases. The V and J ends lost 2 bases and 0 bases, in that order; junction bases with no gene match: 4. The CDR3 contains 16 residues. Germline lookup yields CDR1 DFQATT and CDR2 SNEGSKA (reference sequence). DNA for the CDR3: TGCAGTGCTAGACGTCGGACAGGGGCGAACACCGGGGAGCTGTTTTTT. Protein sequence: CSARRRTGANTGELFF.

Concerning this clonotype itself: Compared with germline, one end of the junction differs, possibly owing to a read error. The V and J genes are TRBV7-2 and TRBJ2-3, with 11 bases identical to TRBD2. CDR1 and CDR2 (germline): SGHTA, FQGNSA. This CDR3 spans 15 amino acids. CDR3 DNA: TGTGCCAGCAGATTAGCGGGAGGGCCGACAGATACGCAGTATTTT. This translates into CASRLAGGPTDTQYF.

This clonotype appeared many times. J is TRBJ2-1 and V is TRBV27; D gene uncertain. V lost 1 base and J 6 bases, leaving 16 bases between the germline ends. The CDR3 contains 16 residues. Germline V gene lookup returns CDR1 MNHEY and CDR2 SMNVEV (reference sequence). This CDR3 reads CASSLLRLSDGNEQFF. The CDR3, as DNA: TGTGCCAGCAGTTTATTGCGACTCAGTGATGGCAATGAGCAGTTCTTC.

This clonotype was observed a handful of times. The chain recombines TRBV10-3 with TRBJ2-2; D not resolved. V was shortened by 4 bases and J by 4 bases, with 10 bases between the two germline ends. This CDR3 is built from 14 residues. Germline values: CDR1 ENHRY, CDR2 SYGVKD. CDR3 sequence reads: CAISGAVSTGELFF. The DNA of the CDR3 is TGTGCCATCAGTGGGGCAGTGAGCACCGGGGAGCTGTTTTTT.

The rearrangement links TRBV15 to TRBJ2-7; 11 bases agree with TRBD2. Unmatched junction bases numbered 6, after V lost 0 bases and J lost 2 bases. The germline V gene encodes CDR1 LNHNV and CDR2 YYDKDF (reference sequence). This CDR3 comprises 17 residues. CDR3 sequence (DNA): TGTGCCACCAGCAGAGACTTCCTACTAGCGGGGGCCTACGAGCAGTACTTC. Protein sequence: CATSRDFLLAGAYEQYF.

This clonotype was found many times. The chain joins TRBV5-1 to TRBJ2-3; TRBD2 agrees at 7 bases. CDR3 length: 13 amino acids. J was trimmed by 5 bases and V by 3 bases; bases with no gene match: 3. Germline CDR1 and CDR2: SGHRS and YFSETQ. The CDR3 loop is CASSSPGGDTQYF. CDR3 DNA: TGCGCCAGCAGCTCCCCGGGAGGAGATACGCAGTATTTT. The whole variable domain, filled in from reference TRBV5-1 and TRBJ2-3, reads KAGVTQTPRYLIKTRGQQVTLSCSPISGHRSVSWYQQTPGQGLQFLFEYFSETQRNKGNFPGRFSGRQFSNSRSEMNVSTLELGDSALYLCASSSPGGDTQYFGPGTRLTVL.

The rearrangement links TRBV7-6 to TRBJ2-1, with no clear D. Germline CDR1 is SGHVS and CDR2 is FNYEAQ. Trimming took 0 bases from V and 6 from J, leaving 9 bases between them. The length of the CDR3 is 14 residues. DNA for the CDR3: TGTGCCAGCAGCTTAGCAAAACAGTCCAATGAGCAGTTCTTC. Translating it yields CASSLAKQSNEQFF.

This chain joins TRBV12-3 or TRBV12-4 and TRBJ2-7; D is perhaps TRBD1 (5 bases). V was cut by 6 bases and J by 4 bases, with 13 bases left in between. The CDR3 consists of 13 residues. This chain's CDR3 is CASSQGGRYEQYF. DNA for the CDR3: TGTGCCAGCAGCCAGGGTGGTAGGTACGAGCAGTACTTC.

The chain combines TRBV10-2 with TRBJ2-1; D remains unclear. Trimming took off 2 bases at V and 13 bases at J, with 12 bases between the two ends. The CDR3 extends over 12 amino acids. Germline V gene lookup returns CDR1 WSHSY and CDR2 SAAADI. This chain's CDR3 is CASSERYQRQFF. The CDR3 DNA is TGCGCCAGCAGTGAGAGGTACCAACGCCAGTTCTTC.

This clonotype was detected only a few times. This sequence joins TRBV5-1 and TRBJ2-3; possibly TRBD2 for D (5 bases). Germline CDR1 is SGHRS and CDR2 is YFSETQ. V was shortened by 9 bases and J by 5 bases, with 25 bases between the two germline ends. This CDR3 comprises 16 residues. The chain's CDR3 is CATQPGRAPSKDTQYF. As DNA, the CDR3 is TGCGCCACCCAGCCCGGGCGGGCACCCTCCAAAGATACGCAGTATTTT.

This clonotype was seen at least ten times. This chain uses TRBV29-1 with TRBJ2-3, with TRBD2 identical over 11 bases. Germline CDR1 SQVTM, CDR2 ANQGSEA. The CDR3 sequence is 13 residues long. The V and J ends lost 4 bases and 6 bases, in that order; junction bases with no gene match: 3. The CDR3 DNA reads TGCAGCGTTGGAACTAGCGGGAGTGATACGCAGTATTTT. Translation: CSVGTSGSDTQYF.

The rearrangement joins TRBV15 to TRBJ2-2, with a tentative D call TRBD2 (5 bases). Germline CDR1 reads LNHNV; CDR2 reads YYDKDF (reference sequence). This CDR3 is 16 amino acids long. V dropped 0 bases and J dropped 4 bases, with 12 bases sitting between them. CDR3 nucleotides: TGTGCCACCAGCAGAGATACACTAGAGGTCACCGGGGAGCTGTTTTTT. This codes for CATSRDTLEVTGELFF.

The chain recombines TRBV7-6 with TRBJ2-1, with D possibly called TRBD1 or TRBD2 (5 bases each). The CDR3 extends over 15 amino acids. The ends were cut back, 10 bases at V and 3 bases at J, with 19 bases in the middle. Looked up from germline, CDR1 is SGHVS and CDR2 is FNYEAQ. CDR3 amino acids: CATAPRGEFYNEQFF. The CDR3, as DNA: TGTGCCACCGCGCCGAGGGGAGAGTTCTACAATGAGCAGTTCTTC.

This clonotype was observed a handful of times. The chain combines TRBV4-1 with TRBJ2-7, with 8 positions matching TRBD2. Trimming removed 5 bases from V and 2 bases from J; junction bases left unmatched: 5. Germline CDR1 reads MGHRA; CDR2 reads YSYEKL. CDR3 length equals 14 residues. The CDR3 spells CASSEAGVPYEQYF. The CDR3 region has the DNA TGCGCCAGCAGCGAAGCGGGGGTTCCCTACGAGCAGTACTTC.

This clonotype was detected only a few times. V gene TRBV7-6 combines with J gene TRBJ1-4; D is perhaps TRBD1 (5 bases). V was cut by 5 bases and J by 3 bases, with 16 bases left in between. Germline lookup yields CDR1 SGHVS and CDR2 FNYEAQ. This CDR3 is 16 amino acids long. The CDR3 region has the DNA TGTGCCAGCAGCCCTAGGGTCGGACACGCTAATGAAAAACTGTTTTTT. Encoded protein: CASSPRVGHANEKLFF.

This clonotype was seen many times. The chain joins TRBV29-1 to TRBJ1-1, with TRBD1 as a possible D gene (5 bases). This CDR3 region has 14 residues. Germline lookup yields CDR1 SQVTM and CDR2 ANQGSEA. V was shortened by 4 bases and J by 2 bases, with 14 bases between the two germline ends. Here the CDR3 DNA reads TGCAGCGTTGCAGCGCAAGGGGCCAACACTGAAGCTTTCTTT. Translation gives CSVAAQGANTEAFF. The entire variable domain, with the rest obtained from reference TRBV29-1 and TRBJ1-1, is as follows: SAVISQKPSRDICQRGTSLTIQCQVDSQVTMMFWYRQQPGQSLTLIATANQGSEATYESGFVIDKFPISRPNLTFSTLTVSNMSPEDSSIYLCSVAAQGANTEAFFGQGTRLTVV.

The table lists this clonotype with a few counts. J is TRBJ1-3 and V is TRBV6-5; D ambiguous. Germline-derived CDR1 and CDR2 are MNHEY and SVGAGI. This CDR3 region has 15 residues. V was clipped by 0 bases and J by 2 bases, with 8 bases between them. The CDR3 DNA sequence: TGTGCCAGCAGTTACTCGACCCCCACTGGAAACACCATATATTTT. Its translation is CASSYSTPTGNTIYF.